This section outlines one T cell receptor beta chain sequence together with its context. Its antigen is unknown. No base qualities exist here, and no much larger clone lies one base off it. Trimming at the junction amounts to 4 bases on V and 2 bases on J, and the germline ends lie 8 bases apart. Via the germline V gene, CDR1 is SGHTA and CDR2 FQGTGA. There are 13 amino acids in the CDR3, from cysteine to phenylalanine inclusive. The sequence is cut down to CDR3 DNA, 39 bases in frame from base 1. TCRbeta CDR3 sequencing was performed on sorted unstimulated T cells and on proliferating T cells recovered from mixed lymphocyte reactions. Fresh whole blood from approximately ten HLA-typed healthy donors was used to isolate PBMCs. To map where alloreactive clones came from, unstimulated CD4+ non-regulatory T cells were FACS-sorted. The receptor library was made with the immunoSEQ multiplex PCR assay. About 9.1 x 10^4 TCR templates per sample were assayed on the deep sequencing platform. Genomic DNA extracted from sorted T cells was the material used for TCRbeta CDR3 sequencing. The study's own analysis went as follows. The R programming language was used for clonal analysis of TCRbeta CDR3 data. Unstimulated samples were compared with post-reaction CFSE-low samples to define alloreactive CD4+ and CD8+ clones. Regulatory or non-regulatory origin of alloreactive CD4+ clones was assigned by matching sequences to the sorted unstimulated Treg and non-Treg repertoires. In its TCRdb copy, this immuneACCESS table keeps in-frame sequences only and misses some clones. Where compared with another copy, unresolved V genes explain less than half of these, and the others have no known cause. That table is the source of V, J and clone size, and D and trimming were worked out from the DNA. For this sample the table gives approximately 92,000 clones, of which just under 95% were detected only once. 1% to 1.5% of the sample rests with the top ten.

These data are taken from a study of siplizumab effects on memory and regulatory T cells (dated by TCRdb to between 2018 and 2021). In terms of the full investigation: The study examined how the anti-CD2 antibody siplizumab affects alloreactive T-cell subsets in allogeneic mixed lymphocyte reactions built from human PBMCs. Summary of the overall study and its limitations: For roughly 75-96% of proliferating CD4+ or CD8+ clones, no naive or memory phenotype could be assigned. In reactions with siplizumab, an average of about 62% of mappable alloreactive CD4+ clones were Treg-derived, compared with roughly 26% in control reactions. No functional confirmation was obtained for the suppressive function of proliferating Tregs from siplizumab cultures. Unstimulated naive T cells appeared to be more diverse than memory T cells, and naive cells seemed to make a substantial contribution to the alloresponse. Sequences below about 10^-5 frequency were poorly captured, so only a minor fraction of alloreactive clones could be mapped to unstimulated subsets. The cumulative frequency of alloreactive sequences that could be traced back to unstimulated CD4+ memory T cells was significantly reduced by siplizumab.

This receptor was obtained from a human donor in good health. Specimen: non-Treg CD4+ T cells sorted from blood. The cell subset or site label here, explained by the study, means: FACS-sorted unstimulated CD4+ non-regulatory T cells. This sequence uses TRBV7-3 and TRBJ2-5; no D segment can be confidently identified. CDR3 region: CASSSGSQETQYF. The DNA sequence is TGTGCCAGCAGCTCCGGGTCTCAAGAGACCCAGTACTTC. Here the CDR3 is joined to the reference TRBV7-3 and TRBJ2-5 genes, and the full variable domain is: GAGVSQTPSNKVTEKGKYVELRCDPISGHTALYWYRQSLGQGPEFLIYFQGTGAADDSGLPNDRFFAVRPEGSVSTLKIQRTERGDSAVYLCASSSGSQETQYFGPGTRLLVL.